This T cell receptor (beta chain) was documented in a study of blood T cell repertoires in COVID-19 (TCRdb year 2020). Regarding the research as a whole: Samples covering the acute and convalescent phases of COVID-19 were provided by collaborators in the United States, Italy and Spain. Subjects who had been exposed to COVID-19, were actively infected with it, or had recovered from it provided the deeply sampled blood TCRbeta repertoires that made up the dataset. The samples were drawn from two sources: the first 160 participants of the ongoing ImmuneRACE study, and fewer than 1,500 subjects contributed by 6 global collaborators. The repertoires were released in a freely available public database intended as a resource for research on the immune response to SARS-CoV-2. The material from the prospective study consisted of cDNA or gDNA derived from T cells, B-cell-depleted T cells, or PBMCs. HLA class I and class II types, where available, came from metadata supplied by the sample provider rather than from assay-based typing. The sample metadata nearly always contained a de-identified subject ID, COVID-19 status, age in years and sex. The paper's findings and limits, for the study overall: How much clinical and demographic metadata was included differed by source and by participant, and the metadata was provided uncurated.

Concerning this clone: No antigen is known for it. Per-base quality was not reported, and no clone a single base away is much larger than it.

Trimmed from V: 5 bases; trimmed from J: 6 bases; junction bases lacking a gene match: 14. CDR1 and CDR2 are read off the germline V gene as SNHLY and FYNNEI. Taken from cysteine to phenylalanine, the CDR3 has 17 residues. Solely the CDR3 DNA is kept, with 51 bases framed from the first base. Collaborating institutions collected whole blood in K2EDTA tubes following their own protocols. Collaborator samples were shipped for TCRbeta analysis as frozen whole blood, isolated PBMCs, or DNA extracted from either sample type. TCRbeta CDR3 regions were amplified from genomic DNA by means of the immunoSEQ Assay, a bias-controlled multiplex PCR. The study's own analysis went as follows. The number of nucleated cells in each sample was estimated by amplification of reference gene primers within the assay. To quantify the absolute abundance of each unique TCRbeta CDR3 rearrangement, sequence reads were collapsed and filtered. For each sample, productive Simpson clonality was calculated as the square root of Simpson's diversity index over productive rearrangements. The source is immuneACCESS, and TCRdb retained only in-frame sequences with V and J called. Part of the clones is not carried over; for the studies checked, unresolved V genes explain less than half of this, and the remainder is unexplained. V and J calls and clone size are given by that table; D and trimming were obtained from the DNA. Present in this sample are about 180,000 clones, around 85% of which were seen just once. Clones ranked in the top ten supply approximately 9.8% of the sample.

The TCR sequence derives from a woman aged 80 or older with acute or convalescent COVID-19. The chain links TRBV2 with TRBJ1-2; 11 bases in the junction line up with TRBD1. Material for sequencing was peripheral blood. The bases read TGTGCCAGCAGTATCCGACCTATGGGACAGGGGGGAGATGGCTACACCTTC. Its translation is CASSIRPMGQGGDGYTF. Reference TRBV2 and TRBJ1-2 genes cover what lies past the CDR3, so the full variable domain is EPEVTQTPSHQVTQMGQEVILRCVPISNHLYFYWYRQILGQKVEFLVSFYNNEISEKSEIFDDQFSVERPDGSNFTLKIRSTKLEDSAMYFCASSIRPMGQGGDGYTFGSGTRLTVV.